A single sample is the source of the 7 T cell receptor beta chains below, sequenced in a study of beta chain features in type 1 diabetes. Every bit of the isolated RNA underwent reverse transcription, so sequencing read expressed TCRB transcripts. Assay: immunoSEQ multiplex PCR; the TCRdb copy retains only in-frame clones and omits some. The sample lists hundreds of thousands of clones, 15% to 19% occurring once. Sequencing was performed on naive CD4+ T cells from blood. The source of these receptors is a man aged 18 to 30 in good health.

This clone was seen a handful of times. The rearrangement links TRBV29-1 to TRBJ2-7, with 8 bases that match TRBD2. Germline loops: CDR1 SQVTM, CDR2 ANQGSEA. This CDR3 is built from 15 residues. CDR3 nucleotide sequence: TGCAGTGCGAAGAGGGAGCGGGAGCGTCGATACGAGCAGTACTTC. Translated, it gives CSAKRERERRYEQYF.

This clone has only a few counts. This chain links TRBV19 with TRBJ2-2; no clear D gene. The V and J ends lost 1 base and 4 bases respectively, with 7 bases between them. The germline V gene has CDR1 LNHDA and CDR2 SQIVND (reference sequence). The length of the CDR3 is 14 residues. In DNA, the CDR3 is TGTGCCAGTAGTATAGCGGTTTTCACCGGGGAGCTGTTTTTT. The encoded protein is CASSIAVFTGELFF.

This clone was seen a few times. The V call is TRBV2, the J call TRBJ2-7, with a weak D call TRBD2 (6 bases). V shed 3 bases and J shed 12 bases, with 18 bases lying between them. Germline V gives CDR1 SNHLY, CDR2 FYNNEI. CDR3 size: 13 residues. The CDR3 DNA sequence: TGTGCCAGCAGTGACGCCCTCGGGGGAGTAAGGTACTTC. Translation gives CASSDALGGVRYF.

This clone was seen a few times. The V gene is TRBV11-2, the J gene TRBJ2-1; 7 bases match TRBD2. Germline CDR1 reads SGHAT; CDR2 reads FQNNGV. There are 16 residues in the CDR3. The V gene end was trimmed by 6 bases and the J gene end by 9 bases; junction bases not matched to a gene: 17. CDR3 region: CASSLSRGVWEGEQFF. The CDR3 DNA is TGTGCCAGCAGTTTAAGCCGGGGGGTTTGGGAGGGTGAGCAGTTCTTC.

This clone has more than one count but fewer than ten. The J gene is TRBJ2-7, the V gene TRBV4-2, with D possibly TRBD2 on 5 matching bases. Trimming left V 1 base short and J 3 bases short, with 10 bases between. Germline CDR1 reads LGHNA; CDR2 reads YNFKEQ. This CDR3 region has 14 residues. The CDR3 here is CASSQGTDGYEQYF. The CDR3, as DNA: TGTGCCAGCAGCCAAGGGACTGACGGCTACGAGCAGTACTTC.

This clone has only a few counts. The CDR3 loop reads CASSQVRGGDYGYTF. The DNA for the CDR3 is TGCGCCAGCAGCCAAGTGAGGGGGGGTGACTATGGCTACACCTTC. The V call is TRBV4-3, the J call TRBJ1-2, with D possibly being TRBD1 (6 bases). The CDR3 runs to 15 residues. The germline V and J ends were trimmed by 1 base and 3 bases, with 12 bases remaining between them. Germline lookup yields CDR1 LGHNA and CDR2 YSLEER.

The chain couples TRBV7-2 to TRBJ1-2; D uncertain. The CDR3 spans 11 residues. CDR1 and CDR2 (germline): SGHTA, FQGNSA. V dropped 4 bases and J dropped 6 bases, with 6 bases sitting between them. The CDR3 region is CASSSYHGYTF. The CDR3 coding sequence is TGTGCCAGCAGCTCCTACCATGGCTACACCTTC.